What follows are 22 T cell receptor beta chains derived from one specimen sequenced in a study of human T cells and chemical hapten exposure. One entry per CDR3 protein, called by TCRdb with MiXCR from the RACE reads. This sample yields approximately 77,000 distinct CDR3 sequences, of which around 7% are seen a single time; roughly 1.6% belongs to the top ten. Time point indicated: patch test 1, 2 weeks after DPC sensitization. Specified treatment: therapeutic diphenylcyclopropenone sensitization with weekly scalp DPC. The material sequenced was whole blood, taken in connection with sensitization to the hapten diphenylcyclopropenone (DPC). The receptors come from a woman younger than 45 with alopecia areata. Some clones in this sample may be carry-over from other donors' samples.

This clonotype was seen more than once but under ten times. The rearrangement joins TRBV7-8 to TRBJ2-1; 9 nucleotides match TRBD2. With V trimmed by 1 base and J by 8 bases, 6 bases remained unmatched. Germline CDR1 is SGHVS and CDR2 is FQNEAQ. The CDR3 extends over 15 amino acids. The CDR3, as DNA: TGTGCCAGCAGCTTAGTCCCTAGCGGGGAATATGAGCAGTTCTTC. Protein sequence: CASSLVPSGEYEQFF.

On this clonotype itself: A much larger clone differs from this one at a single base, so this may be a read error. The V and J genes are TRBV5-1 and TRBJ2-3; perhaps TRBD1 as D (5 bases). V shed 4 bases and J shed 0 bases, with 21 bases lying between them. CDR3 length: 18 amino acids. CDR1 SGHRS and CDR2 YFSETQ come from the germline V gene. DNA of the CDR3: TGCGCCAGCAGCCCGACTCCCGTCCGACAGTTTAGCACAGATACGCAGTATTTT. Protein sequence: CASSPTPVRQFSTDTQYF. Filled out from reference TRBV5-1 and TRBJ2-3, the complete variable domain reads KAGVTQTPRYLIKTRGQQVTLSCSPISGHRSVSWYQQTPGQGLQFLFEYFSETQRNKGNFPGRFSGRQFSNSRSEMNVSTLELGDSALYLCASSPTPVRQFSTDTQYFGPGTRLTVL.

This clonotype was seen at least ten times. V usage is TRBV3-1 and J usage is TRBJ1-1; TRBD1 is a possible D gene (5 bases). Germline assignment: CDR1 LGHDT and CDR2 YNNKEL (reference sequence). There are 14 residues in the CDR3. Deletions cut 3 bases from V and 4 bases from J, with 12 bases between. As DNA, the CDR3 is TGTGCCAGCAGCCATCGCGCAGGGACCACTGAAGCTTTCTTT. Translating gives CASSHRAGTTEAFF.

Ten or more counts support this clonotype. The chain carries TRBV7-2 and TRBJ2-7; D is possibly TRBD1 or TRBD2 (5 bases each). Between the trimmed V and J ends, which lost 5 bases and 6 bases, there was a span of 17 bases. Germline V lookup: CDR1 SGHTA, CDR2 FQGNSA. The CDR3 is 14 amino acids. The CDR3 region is CASSPQSEGTEQYF. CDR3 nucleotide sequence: TGTGCCAGCAGCCCCCAAAGCGAAGGGACCGAGCAGTACTTC.

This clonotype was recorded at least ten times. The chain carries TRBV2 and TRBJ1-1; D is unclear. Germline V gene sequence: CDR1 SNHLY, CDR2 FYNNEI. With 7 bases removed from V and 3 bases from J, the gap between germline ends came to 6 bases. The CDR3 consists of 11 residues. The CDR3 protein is CASIFHTEAFF. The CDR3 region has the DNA TGTGCCAGCATCTTCCACACTGAAGCTTTCTTT.

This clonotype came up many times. The CDR3 DNA sequence: TGCAGCGTTGACATCCGGACAGGGGGCACTGAAGCTTTCTTT. Amino acid sequence: CSVDIRTGGTEAFF. The chain uses TRBV29-1 and TRBJ1-1; 10 nucleotides line up with TRBD1. Germline CDR1 reads SQVTM; CDR2 reads ANQGSEA. With 3 bases clipped from V and 4 bases from J, the junction kept 5 bases outside the gene matches. CDR3 length equals 14 residues.

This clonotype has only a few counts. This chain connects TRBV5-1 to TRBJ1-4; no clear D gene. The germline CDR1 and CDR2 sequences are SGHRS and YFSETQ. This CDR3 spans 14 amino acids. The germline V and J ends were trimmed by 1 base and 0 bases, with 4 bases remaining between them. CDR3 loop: CASSLTATNEKLFF. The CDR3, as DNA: TGCGCCAGCAGCTTGACTGCAACTAATGAAAAACTGTTTTTT.

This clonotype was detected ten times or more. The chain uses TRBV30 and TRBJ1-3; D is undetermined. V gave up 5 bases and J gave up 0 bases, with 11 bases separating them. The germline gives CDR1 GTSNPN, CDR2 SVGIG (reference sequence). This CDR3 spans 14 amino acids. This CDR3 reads CAWVRDSSGNTIYF. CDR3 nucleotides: TGTGCCTGGGTTAGAGACTCCTCTGGAAACACCATATATTTT.

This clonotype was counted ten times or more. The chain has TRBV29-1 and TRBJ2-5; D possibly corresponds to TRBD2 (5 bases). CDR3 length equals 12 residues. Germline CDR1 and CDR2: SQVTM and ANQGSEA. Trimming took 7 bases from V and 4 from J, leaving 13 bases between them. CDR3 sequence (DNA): TGCAGCGGGAGGCGCGGTCCAGAGACCCAGTACTTC. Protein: CSGRRGPETQYF.

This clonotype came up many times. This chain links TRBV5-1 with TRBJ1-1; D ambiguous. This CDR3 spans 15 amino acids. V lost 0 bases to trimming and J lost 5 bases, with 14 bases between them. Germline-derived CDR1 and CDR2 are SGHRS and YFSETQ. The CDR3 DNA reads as TGCGCCAGCAGCTTGGCCGGAAGGCAGGAGACTGAAGCTTTCTTT. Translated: CASSLAGRQETEAFF.

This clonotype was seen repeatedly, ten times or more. This CDR3 reads CASSPGGQINEKLFF. CDR3 in DNA: TGTGCCAGCTCCCCTGGGGGACAAATTAATGAAAAACTGTTTTTT. This chain links TRBV12-3 or TRBV12-4 with TRBJ1-4; maybe TRBD1 (6 bases). This CDR3 region has 15 residues. V gave up 8 bases and J gave up 4 bases, with 17 bases separating them.

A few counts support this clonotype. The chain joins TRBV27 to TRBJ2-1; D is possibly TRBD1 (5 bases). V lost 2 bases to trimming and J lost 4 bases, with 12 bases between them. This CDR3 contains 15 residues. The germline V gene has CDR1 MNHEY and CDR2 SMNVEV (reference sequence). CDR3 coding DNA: TGTGCCAGCAGTTTAAAGGCAGGGTGGTACAATGAGCAGTTCTTC. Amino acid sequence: CASSLKAGWYNEQFF.

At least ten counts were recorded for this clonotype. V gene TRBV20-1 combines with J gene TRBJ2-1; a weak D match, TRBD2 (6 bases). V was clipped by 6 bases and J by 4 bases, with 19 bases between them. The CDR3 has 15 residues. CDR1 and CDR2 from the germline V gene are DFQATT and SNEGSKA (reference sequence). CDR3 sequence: CSATSPGGAYNEQFF. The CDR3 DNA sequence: TGCAGTGCCACCTCCCCCGGGGGTGCTTACAATGAGCAGTTCTTC.

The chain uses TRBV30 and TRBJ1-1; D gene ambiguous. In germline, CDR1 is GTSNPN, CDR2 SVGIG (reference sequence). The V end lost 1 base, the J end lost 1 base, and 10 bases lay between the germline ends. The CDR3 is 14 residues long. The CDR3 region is CAWSGLPKNTEAFF. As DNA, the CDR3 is TGTGCCTGGAGTGGGCTACCTAAGAACACTGAAGCTTTCTTT.

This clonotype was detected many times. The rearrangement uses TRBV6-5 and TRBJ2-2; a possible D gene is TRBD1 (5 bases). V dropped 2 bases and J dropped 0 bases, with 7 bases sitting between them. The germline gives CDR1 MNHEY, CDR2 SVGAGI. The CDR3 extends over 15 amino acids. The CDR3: CASSYRGSNTGELFF. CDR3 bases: TGTGCCAGCAGTTACAGGGGCTCGAACACCGGGGAGCTGTTTTTT.

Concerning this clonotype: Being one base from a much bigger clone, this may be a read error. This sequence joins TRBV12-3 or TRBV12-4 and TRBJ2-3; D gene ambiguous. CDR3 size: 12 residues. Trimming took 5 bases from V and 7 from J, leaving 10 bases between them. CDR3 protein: CASSTVAYTQYF. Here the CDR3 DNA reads TGTGCCAGCAGTACCGTGGCTTATACGCAGTATTTT.

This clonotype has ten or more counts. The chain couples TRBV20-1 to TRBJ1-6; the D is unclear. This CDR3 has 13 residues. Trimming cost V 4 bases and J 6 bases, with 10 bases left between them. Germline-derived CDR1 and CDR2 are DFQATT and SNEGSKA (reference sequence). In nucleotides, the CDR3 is TGCAGTGCTACCTCAGAAAGTAATTCACCCCTCCACTTT. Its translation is CSATSESNSPLHF.

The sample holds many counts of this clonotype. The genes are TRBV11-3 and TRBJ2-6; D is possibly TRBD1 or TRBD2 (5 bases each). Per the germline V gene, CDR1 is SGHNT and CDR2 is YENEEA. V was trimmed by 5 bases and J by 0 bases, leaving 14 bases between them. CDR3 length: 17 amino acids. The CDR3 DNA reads TGTGCCAGCAGCCCTGGGACGATTAGCTCTGGGGCCAACGTCCTGACTTTC. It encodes CASSPGTISSGANVLTF. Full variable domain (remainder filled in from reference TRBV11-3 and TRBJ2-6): EAGVVQSPRYKIIEKKQPVAFWCNPISGHNTLYWYLQNLGQGPELLIRYENEEAVDDSQLPKDRFSAERLKGVDSTLKIQPAELGDSAVYLCASSPGTISSGANVLTFGAGSRLTVL.

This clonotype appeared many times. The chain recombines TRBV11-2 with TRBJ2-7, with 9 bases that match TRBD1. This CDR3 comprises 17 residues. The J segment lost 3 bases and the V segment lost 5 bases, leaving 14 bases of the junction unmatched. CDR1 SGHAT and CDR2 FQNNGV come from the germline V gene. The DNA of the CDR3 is TGTGCCAGCAGCAGCCGAAGACCCGGGACAGGGCACTACGAGCAGTACTTC. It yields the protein CASSSRRPGTGHYEQYF.

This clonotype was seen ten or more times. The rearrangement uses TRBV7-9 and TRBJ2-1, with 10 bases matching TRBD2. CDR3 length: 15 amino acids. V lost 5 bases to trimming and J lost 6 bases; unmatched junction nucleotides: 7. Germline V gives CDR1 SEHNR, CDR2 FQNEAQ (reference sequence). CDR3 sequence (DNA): TGTGCCAGCAGCATCAGACTAGCGGGTCTCAATGAGCAGTTCTTC. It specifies CASSIRLAGLNEQFF.

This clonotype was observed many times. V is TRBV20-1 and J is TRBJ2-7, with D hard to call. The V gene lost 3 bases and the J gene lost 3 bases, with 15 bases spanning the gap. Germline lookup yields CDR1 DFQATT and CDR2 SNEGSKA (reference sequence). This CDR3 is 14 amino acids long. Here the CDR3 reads CSASPDRSLYEQYF. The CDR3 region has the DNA TGCAGTGCTAGCCCGGACCGTTCCCTCTACGAGCAGTACTTC.

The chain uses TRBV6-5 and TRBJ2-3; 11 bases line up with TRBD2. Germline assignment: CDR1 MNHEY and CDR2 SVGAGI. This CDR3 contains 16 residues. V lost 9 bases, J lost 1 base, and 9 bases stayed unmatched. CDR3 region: CASSGGAWLGTDTQYF. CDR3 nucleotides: TGTGCCAGTAGCGGGGGGGCTTGGTTAGGCACAGATACGCAGTATTTT.